The 20 T cell receptor beta chains below were found in one sample sequenced in a study of blood T cell repertoires in COVID-19. The method was immunoSEQ multiplex PCR; TCRdb's version includes in-frame clones alone and lacks a portion of them. The sample comprises about 140,000 clones, 81% of which are singletons, and around 8.8% rests with the top ten. Specimen: peripheral blood. These receptors were obtained from a human donor in a cohort sampled during active COVID-19.

The CDR3 DNA sequence: TGTGCCAGCAGTCCGGTGGGGGACAGGGGGGAGACCCAGTACTTC. It encodes CASSPVGDRGETQYF. The chain carries TRBV6-5 and TRBJ2-5; TRBD1 aligns across 11 bases. The germline V gene encodes CDR1 MNHEY and CDR2 SVGAGI. Trimming at V came to 5 bases and at J to 5 bases, leaving 7 bases not matched to a gene. The CDR3 contains 15 residues.

The rearrangement uses TRBV6-5 and TRBJ2-5; no definite D call. V was cut by 0 bases and J by 3 bases, with 5 bases left in between. The CDR3 loop spans 13 amino acids. Germline CDR1 and CDR2: MNHEY and SVGAGI. CDR3 region: CASSYSLKETQYF. The CDR3 region has the DNA TGTGCCAGCAGTTACTCCCTAAAAGAGACCCAGTACTTC.

The chain couples TRBV28 to TRBJ2-7; 7 nucleotides align to TRBD2. Germline CDR1 and CDR2: MDHEN and SYDVKM. Trimming removed 7 bases from V and 1 base from J; junction bases left unmatched: 4. The CDR3 is made up of 13 amino acids. In nucleotides, the CDR3 is TGTGCCAGCACCCGCGGGGGTTCCTACGAGCAGTACTTC. Translated: CASTRGGSYEQYF.

This clone was detected once. V and J are TRBV7-9 and TRBJ2-5, with TRBD2 identical over 10 bases. The CDR3 totals 15 residues. J lost 3 bases, V lost 5 bases, and 6 bases had no gene match. Germline lookup yields CDR1 SEHNR and CDR2 FQNEAQ (reference sequence). Here the CDR3 reads CASSRGTSAKETQYF. As DNA, the CDR3 is TGTGCCAGCAGCCGTGGGACTAGCGCTAAAGAGACCCAGTACTTC. The full variable domain, with the rest looked up from reference TRBV7-9 and TRBJ2-5, is DTGVSQNPRHKITKRGQNVTFRCDPISEHNRLYWYRQTLGQGPEFLTYFQNEAQLEKSRLLSDRFSAERPKGSFSTLEIQRTEQGDSAMYLCASSRGTSAKETQYFGPGTRLLVL.

V usage is TRBV27 and J usage is TRBJ2-7; TRBD2 aligns across 11 bases. Germline V gene data show CDR1 as MNHEY and CDR2 as SMNVEV (reference sequence). This CDR3 region has 15 residues. The trim removed 6 bases at V and 5 bases at J, leaving 9 bases unmatched. The CDR3 DNA reads TGTGCCAGCAGGGGTGCTAGCGGGAGGATGGACGAGCAGTACTTC. Translated, it gives CASRGASGRMDEQYF.

This clone was counted only a few times. The chain joins TRBV5-4 to TRBJ1-5; maybe TRBD1 (6 bases). The V and J ends lost 3 bases and 3 bases respectively, with 7 bases between them. Germline CDR1 SGHNT, CDR2 YYREEE (reference sequence). The CDR3 extends over 13 amino acids. As DNA, the CDR3 is TGTGCCAGCAGCTCGGGACACAATCAGCCCCAGCATTTT. It specifies CASSSGHNQPQHF. The whole variable domain, remainder taken from reference TRBV5-4 and TRBJ1-5, is ETGVTQSPTHLIKTRGQQVTLRCSSQSGHNTVSWYQQALGQGPQFIFQYYREEENGRGNFPPRFSGLQFPNYSSELNVNALELDDSALYLCASSSGHNQPQHFGDGTRLSIL.

V and J are TRBV6-5 and TRBJ2-6; tentative D call: TRBD2 (6 bases). Looked up from germline, CDR1 is MNHEY and CDR2 is SVGAGI. There are 14 residues in the CDR3. Trimming cost V 7 bases and J 2 bases, with 9 bases left between them. CDR3 amino acids: CASKAGAGANVLTF. The CDR3 DNA reads as TGTGCCAGCAAAGCGGGTGCTGGGGCCAACGTCCTGACTTTC.

This clone was observed a handful of times. The V gene is TRBV9, the J gene TRBJ2-3; D is possibly TRBD1 (6 bases). V dropped 2 bases and J dropped 8 bases, with 15 bases sitting between them. This CDR3 spans 14 amino acids. In germline, CDR1 is SGDLS, CDR2 YYNGEE. CDR3 amino acids: CASSVTHLGGTQYF. Written as DNA, the CDR3 is TGTGCCAGCAGCGTTACTCACCTAGGGGGTACGCAGTATTTT.

The rearrangement links TRBV11-3 to TRBJ2-7; maybe TRBD2 (5 bases). V lost 1 base and J lost 2, with 9 bases in between. From germline, CDR1 is SGHNT and CDR2 YENEEA. The CDR3 spans 14 residues. The CDR3 is CASSLGPGTYEQYF. CDR3 sequence (DNA): TGTGCCAGCAGCTTAGGGCCGGGGACCTACGAGCAGTACTTC.

V usage is TRBV7-9 and J usage is TRBJ1-4; TRBD1 agrees at 8 bases. CDR3 length: 16 amino acids. J lost 0 bases, V lost 3 bases, and 3 bases had no gene match. In germline, CDR1 is SEHNR, CDR2 FQNEAQ (reference sequence). This chain's CDR3 is CASSFRGLATNEKLFF. The DNA of the CDR3 is TGTGCCAGCAGCTTCAGGGGGCTTGCAACTAATGAAAAACTGTTTTTT.

The chain carries TRBV28 and TRBJ2-7; D is uncertain. The CDR3 covers 14 residues. Germline V CDR1 and CDR2: MDHEN, SYDVKM. Deletions cut 6 bases from V and 3 bases from J, with 15 bases between. CDR3: CASRPPRVSYEQYF. In DNA form, the CDR3 reads TGTGCCAGCAGGCCGCCTCGGGTCAGCTACGAGCAGTACTTC.

The V call is TRBV5-1, the J call TRBJ2-5; 8 bases agree with TRBD1. The CDR3 is 16 residues long. Germline-derived CDR1 and CDR2 are SGHRS and YFSETQ. V lost 0 bases to trimming and J lost 14 bases; unmatched junction nucleotides: 18. Written as DNA, the CDR3 is TGCGCCAGCAGCTTGGCCCGGATGGGACAGGAGGAACCCGGATACTTC. This codes for CASSLARMGQEEPGYF. Filled out from reference TRBV5-1 and TRBJ2-5, the complete variable domain reads KAGVTQTPRYLIKTRGQQVTLSCSPISGHRSVSWYQQTPGQGLQFLFEYFSETQRNKGNFPGRFSGRQFSNSRSEMNVSTLELGDSALYLCASSLARMGQEEPGYFGPGTRLLVL.

This clone was seen a few times. The gene calls are TRBV4-2 and TRBJ2-7; 8 positions match TRBD2. Unmatched junction bases numbered 7, after V lost 4 bases and J lost 2 bases. The germline gives CDR1 LGHNA, CDR2 YNFKEQ. The CDR3 runs 15 residues. As DNA, the CDR3 is TGTGCCAGCAGCCTTAGTCCGGGAGGGCCCTACGAGCAGTACTTC. Its protein is CASSLSPGGPYEQYF.

The J gene is TRBJ1-5, the V gene TRBV28; D is ambiguous. V gave up 5 bases and J gave up 0 bases, with 11 bases separating them. The CDR3 contains 15 residues. Germline V gene lookup returns CDR1 MDHEN and CDR2 SYDVKM. Here the CDR3 reads CASSRPRYSNQPQHF. CDR3 sequence (DNA): TGTGCCAGCAGTAGACCGCGGTATAGCAATCAGCCCCAGCATTTT.

The chain is built from TRBV27 and TRBJ2-7; D perhaps matches TRBD2 (8 bases). Trimming took off 6 bases at V and 6 bases at J, with 18 bases between the two ends. Germline CDR1 and CDR2: MNHEY and SMNVEV (reference sequence). The CDR3 length is 14 residues. The CDR3 reads CASRTGRGLVEQYF. The CDR3 nucleotides read TGTGCCAGCAGGACCGGGAGGGGGCTCGTCGAGCAGTACTTC.

V is TRBV5-6 and J is TRBJ2-5; 9 bases align to TRBD1. This CDR3 spans 16 amino acids. V was pared by 6 bases and J by 1 base, with 10 bases of the junction left unmatched. Germline CDR1 and CDR2: SGHDT and YYEEEE. CDR3 nucleotides: TGTGCCAGCACTACAATGGGACAGGGCTTCCAAGAGACCCAGTACTTC. Its translation is CASTTMGQGFQETQYF. The full variable domain, its missing parts supplied by reference TRBV5-6 and TRBJ2-5, is DAGVTQSPTHLIKTRGQQVTLRCSPKSGHDTVSWYQQALGQGPQFIFQYYEEEERQRGNFPDRFSGHQFPNYSSELNVNALLLGDSALYLCASTTMGQGFQETQYFGPGTRLLVL.

The chain links TRBV28 to TRBJ2-3; TRBD1 aligns across 8 bases. CDR3 length equals 16 residues. Losses at the gene ends were 10 bases for V and 5 bases for J; bases not matched to a gene: 17. The germline V gene encodes CDR1 MDHEN and CDR2 SYDVKM. CDR3 sequence (DNA): TGTGCCACCTTGGGTGCAGGGGGCTTCGCGCGAGATACGCAGTATTTT. Translated, it gives CATLGAGGFARDTQYF.

This clone was counted once. The chain uses TRBV27 and TRBJ2-3; 11 nucleotides agree with TRBD2. Per the germline V gene, CDR1 is MNHEY and CDR2 is SMNVEV (reference sequence). Unmatched junction bases numbered 15, after V lost 2 bases and J lost 2 bases. CDR3 length: 20 residues. This CDR3 reads CASSLLPHTNSGRATDTQYF. The CDR3 bases are TGTGCCAGCAGTTTACTCCCTCATACCAATAGCGGGAGGGCCACAGATACGCAGTATTTT.

This chain links TRBV4-1 with TRBJ2-7; TRBD1 matches 10 bases. Trimming took 1 base from V and 5 from J; bases not matched to a gene: 5. This CDR3 spans 15 amino acids. CDR1 and CDR2 (germline): MGHRA, YSYEKL. CDR3 DNA: TGCGCCAGCAGCCAAGCGACAGGGGGCCACGACGAGCAGTACTTC. This sequence encodes CASSQATGGHDEQYF.

J is TRBJ1-1 and V is TRBV5-1; no reliable D call. CDR1 SGHRS and CDR2 YFSETQ come from the germline V gene. The CDR3 has 14 amino acids. Trimming took 0 bases from V and 1 from J, leaving 7 bases between them. DNA of the CDR3: TGCGCCAGCAGCTTGGAGGGAGGGAACACTGAAGCTTTCTTT. This encodes CASSLEGGNTEAFF.